This paragraph covers one T cell receptor beta chain sequence. This record belongs to a study of T cell responses to AZD1222 COVID-19 vaccine. Per the germline V gene, CDR1 is LNHDA and CDR2 is SQIVND (reference sequence). After removal of 1 base from V and 2 bases from J, the junction contained 7 bases not matched to a gene. The CDR3 length is 17 residues. Data came from immunoSEQ multiplex PCR; TCRdb stores just in-frame clones and leaves some out. Of about 120,000 clones in the sample, roughly 87% are singletons; the top ten hold around 7.2%. The chain recombines TRBV19 with TRBJ2-3; 9 bases are a match to TRBD2. Sequenced here: peripheral blood, sampled on day 0 of AZD1222 vaccination. The sequence derives from an adult in good health. For the CDR3, the DNA is TGTGCCAGTAGTATAGGTAGCGGGGGCCAGATCACAGATACGCAGTATTTT. Translation: CASSIGSGGQITDTQYF.